The following is a T cell receptor beta chain sequence with its context. This sample is drawn from a study of shared clonotypes between healthy human individuals. Generated by immunoSEQ multiplex PCR, the TCRdb table keeps only in-frame clones and is missing some. The data hold about 490,000 clones, with around four fifths observed a single time. V lost 2 bases and J lost 7, with 12 bases in between. The CDR3 consists of 12 residues. Germline lookup yields CDR1 GTSNPN and CDR2 SVGIG (reference sequence). The chain recombines TRBV30 with TRBJ2-7, with D maybe TRBD2 (5 bases). Material for sequencing was PBMCs. The TCR was taken from a woman aged 40-49 years in good health. Some clones in this sample may be carry-over from other donors' samples. This CDR3 reads CAWSSRSGEQYF. The CDR3 DNA is TGTGCCTGGAGTTCCCGGTCGGGGGAGCAGTACTTC.